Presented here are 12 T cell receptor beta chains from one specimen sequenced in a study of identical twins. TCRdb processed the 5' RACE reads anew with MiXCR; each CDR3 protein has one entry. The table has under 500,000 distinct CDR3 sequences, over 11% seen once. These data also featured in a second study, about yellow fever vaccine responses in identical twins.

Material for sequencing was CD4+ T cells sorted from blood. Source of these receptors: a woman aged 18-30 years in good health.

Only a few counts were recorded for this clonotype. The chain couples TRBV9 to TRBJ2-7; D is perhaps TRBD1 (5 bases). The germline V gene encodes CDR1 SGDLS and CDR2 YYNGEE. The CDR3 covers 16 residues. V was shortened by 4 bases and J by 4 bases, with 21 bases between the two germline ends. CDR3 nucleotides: TGTGCCAGCAGCCCATCCGAAGGGGTCCCAGGGTACGAGCAGTACTTC. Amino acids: CASSPSEGVPGYEQYF.

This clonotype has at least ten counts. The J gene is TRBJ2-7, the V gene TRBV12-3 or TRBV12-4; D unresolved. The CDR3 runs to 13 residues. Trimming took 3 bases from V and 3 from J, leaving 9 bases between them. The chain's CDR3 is CASSLYRGYEQYF. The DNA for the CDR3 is TGTGCCAGCAGTTTGTATCGAGGCTACGAGCAGTACTTC.

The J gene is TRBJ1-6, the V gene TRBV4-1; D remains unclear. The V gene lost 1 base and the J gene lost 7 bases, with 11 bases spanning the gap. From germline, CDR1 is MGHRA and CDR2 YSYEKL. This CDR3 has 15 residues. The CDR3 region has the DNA TGCGCCAGCAGCCAAGCCCCGATCGGGAATTCACCCCTCCACTTT. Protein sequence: CASSQAPIGNSPLHF.

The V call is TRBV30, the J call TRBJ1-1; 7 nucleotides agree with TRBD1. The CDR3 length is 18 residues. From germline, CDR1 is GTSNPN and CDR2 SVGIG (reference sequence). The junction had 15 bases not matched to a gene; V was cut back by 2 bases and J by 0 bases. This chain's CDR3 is CAWSHKWPPTGMNTEAFF. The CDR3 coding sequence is TGTGCCTGGAGTCACAAATGGCCCCCGACAGGGATGAACACTGAAGCTTTCTTT.

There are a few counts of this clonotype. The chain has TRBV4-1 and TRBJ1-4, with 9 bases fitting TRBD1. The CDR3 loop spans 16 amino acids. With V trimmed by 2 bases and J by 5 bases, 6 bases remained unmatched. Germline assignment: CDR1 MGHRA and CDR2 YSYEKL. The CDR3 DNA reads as TGCGCCAGCAGCCAAAATCCGACAGGGGGAAATGAAAAACTGTTTTTT. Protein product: CASSQNPTGGNEKLFF.

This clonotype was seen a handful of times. The CDR3 bases are TGTGCCAGCAGTGTAAACTCGGCGCGGGACAGGGGTTGGGGCGAGCAGTACTTC. This translates into CASSVNSARDRGWGEQYF. V is TRBV28 and J is TRBJ2-7; 10 bases fit TRBD1. V trimming: 5 bases; J trimming: 6 bases; junction bases outside the gene matches: 19. This CDR3 contains 18 residues. Germline CDR1 is MDHEN and CDR2 is SYDVKM.

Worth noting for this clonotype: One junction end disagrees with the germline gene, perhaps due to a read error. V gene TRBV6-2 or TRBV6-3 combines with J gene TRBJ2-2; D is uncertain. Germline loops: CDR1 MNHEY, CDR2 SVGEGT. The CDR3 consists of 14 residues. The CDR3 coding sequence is TGTGCCAGCAGTGACTCAATTACAACCGGGGAGCTGTTTTTT. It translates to CASSDSITTGELFF.

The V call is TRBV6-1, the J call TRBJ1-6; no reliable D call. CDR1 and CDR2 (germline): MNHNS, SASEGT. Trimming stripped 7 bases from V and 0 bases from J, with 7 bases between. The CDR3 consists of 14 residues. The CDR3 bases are TGTGCCAGCAACGGTGGCTCCTATAATTCACCCCTCCACTTT. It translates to CASNGGSYNSPLHF.

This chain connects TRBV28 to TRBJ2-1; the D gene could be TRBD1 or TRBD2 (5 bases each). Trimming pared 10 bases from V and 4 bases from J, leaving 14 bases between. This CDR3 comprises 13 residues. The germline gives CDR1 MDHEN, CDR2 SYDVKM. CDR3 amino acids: CATFSGAYNEQFF. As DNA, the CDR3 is TGTGCCACCTTCTCCGGGGCTTACAATGAGCAGTTCTTC.

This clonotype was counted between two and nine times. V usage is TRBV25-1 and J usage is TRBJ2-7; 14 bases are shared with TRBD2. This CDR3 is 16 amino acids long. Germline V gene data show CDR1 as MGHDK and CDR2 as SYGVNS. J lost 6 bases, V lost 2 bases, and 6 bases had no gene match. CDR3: CASSETRLAGGSEQYF. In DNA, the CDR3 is TGTGCCAGCAGTGAAACCAGACTAGCGGGAGGGTCCGAGCAGTACTTC.

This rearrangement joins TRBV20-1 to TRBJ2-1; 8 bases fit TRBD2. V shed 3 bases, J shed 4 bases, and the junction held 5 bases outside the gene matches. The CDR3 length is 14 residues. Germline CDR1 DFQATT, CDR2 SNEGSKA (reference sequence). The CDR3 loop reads CSARGVAGYNEQFF. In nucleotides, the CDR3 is TGCAGTGCTAGGGGAGTAGCGGGATACAATGAGCAGTTCTTC.

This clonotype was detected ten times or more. Here the CDR3 reads CSVESTGTETQYF. CDR3 bases: TGCAGCGTTGAATCGACAGGGACAGAGACCCAGTACTTC. The chain links TRBV29-1 to TRBJ2-5; 7 bases line up with TRBD1. The germline CDR1 and CDR2 sequences are SQVTM and ANQGSEA. This CDR3 region has 13 residues. Trimming took 2 bases from V and 4 from J; bases not matched to a gene: 4.